This TCR beta chain was documented in a study of cytomegalovirus exposure and HLA in healthy donors. Study details: Earlier sequencing of some 180 million T cells yielded around 120 million unique TCR beta sequences. General study findings and limits: A later analysis found common viral pathogens apparently linked to several of the most significant clusters.

The PCR used 60 Vbeta and 13 Jbeta primers. Measured with immunoSEQ multiplex PCR; TCRdb has only the in-frame clones, and not every one. The table has 150,000 to 200,000 clones, about 75% seen once. A few counts support this clone. Antigen: not known. Germline V lookup: CDR1 SEHNR, CDR2 FQNEAQ (reference sequence). The ends lost 7 bases at V and 4 bases at J; junction bases unmatched: 1. This CDR3 is 12 amino acids long. V usage is TRBV7-9 and J usage is TRBJ1-1; 9 nucleotides agree with TRBD1. This TCR derives from a man in his forties or fifties in good health and CMV-seropositive. The material sequenced was PBMCs. The DNA for the CDR3 is TGTGCCAGCAAGACAGGGGGCACTGAAGCTTTCTTT. It translates to CASKTGGTEAFF.